These 4 T cell receptor beta chains were all obtained from the same sample, sequenced in a study of T-cell reconstitution after alpha-beta-depleted transplantation in children. Unique molecular identifiers featured in how the TCRbeta library was prepared. In TCRdb, the PCR reads were re-called with MiXCR into one record per CDR3 protein. The sample includes fewer than 500,000 distinct CDR3 sequences, about 45% of them seen just once. The starting material was PBMCs, obtained before TCRalphabeta/CD19-depleted stem cell transplant. Receptors were obtained from a girl aged 2 to 9 with aplastic anemia, due to receive a stem cell transplant.

In this sample, this clonotype turned up a few times. The chain links TRBV7-9 to TRBJ1-2; D is possibly TRBD1 (6 bases). The CDR3 extends over 16 amino acids. Germline CDR1 and CDR2: SEHNR and FQNEAQ (reference sequence). V was pared by 7 bases and J by 8 bases, with 26 bases between. CDR3 amino acids: CASIPLRDTEMGGYTF. Written as DNA, the CDR3 is TGTGCCAGCATCCCTCTCCGGGACACCGAAATGGGAGGCTACACCTTC.

V is TRBV20-1 and J is TRBJ2-3; D gene uncertain. Trimming pared 1 base from V and 2 bases from J, leaving 10 bases between. CDR3 size: 14 residues. Germline CDR1 and CDR2: DFQATT and SNEGSKA (reference sequence). The CDR3 sequence: CSARVGAPTDTQYF. CDR3 DNA: TGCAGTGCTAGAGTGGGCGCCCCCACAGATACGCAGTATTTT.

V is TRBV7-9 and J is TRBJ1-4; D uncertain. From germline, CDR1 is SEHNR and CDR2 FQNEAQ (reference sequence). Deletions cut 6 bases from V and 2 bases from J, with 13 bases between. This CDR3 contains 15 residues. CDR3: CASSLSTGTNEKLFF. The CDR3 nucleotides are TGTGCCAGCAGTCTATCTACCGGGACTAATGAAAAACTGTTTTTT.

Comments on this clonotype: This clone may be a read error of a much larger clone one base away. As the CDR3 is not closed by the conserved phenylalanine or tryptophan, this likely results from a read error. The gene calls are TRBV5-1 and TRBJ1-1; tentative D call: TRBD1 (6 bases). V lost 3 bases and J 4 bases, leaving 10 bases between the germline ends. Germline CDR1 reads SGHRS; CDR2 reads YFSETQ. This CDR3 is 13 amino acids long. The CDR3 DNA follows: TGCGCCAGCAGCTCCAAGGGGGGCACTGAAGCTTTCTTA. Its translation: CASSSKGGTEAFL.